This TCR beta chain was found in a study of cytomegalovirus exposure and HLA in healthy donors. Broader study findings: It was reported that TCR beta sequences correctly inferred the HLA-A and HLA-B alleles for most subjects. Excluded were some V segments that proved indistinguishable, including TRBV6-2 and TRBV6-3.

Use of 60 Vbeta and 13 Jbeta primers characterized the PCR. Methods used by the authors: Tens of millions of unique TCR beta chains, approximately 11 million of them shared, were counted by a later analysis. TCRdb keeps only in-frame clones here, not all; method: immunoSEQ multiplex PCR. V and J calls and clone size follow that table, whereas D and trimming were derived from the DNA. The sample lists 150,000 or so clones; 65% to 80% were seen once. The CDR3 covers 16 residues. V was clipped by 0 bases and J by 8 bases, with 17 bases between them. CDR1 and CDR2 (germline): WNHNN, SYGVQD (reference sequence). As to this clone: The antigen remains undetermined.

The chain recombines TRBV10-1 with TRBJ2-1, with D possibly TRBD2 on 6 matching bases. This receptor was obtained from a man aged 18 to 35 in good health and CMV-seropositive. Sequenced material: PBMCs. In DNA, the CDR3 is TGCGCCAGCAGTGAGTCGATGGGACTCGCTTTCGATGAGCAGTTCTTC. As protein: CASSESMGLAFDEQFF.